This T cell receptor beta chain was captured in a study of response to subunit inactivated influenza vaccine. The study, taken as a whole, reports: Each seasonal influenza vaccination recruits few new T cells, the authors suggested.

TCRdb reanalysed the RT-PCR reads using MiXCR and keeps one entry per CDR3 protein. The profile shows 280,000 or so distinct CDR3 sequences, 21% of them singletons. The sample holds a few counts of this clonotype. Antigen specificity is unknown. Here the sequenced sample was PBMCs from blood, taken 21 months after vaccination. This receptor was taken from a man between 50 and 69 years old who received an inactivated influenza vaccine.

CDR3 residues: CASSEGKNTYNEQFF. CDR3 bases: TGTGCCAGCAGTGAAGGCAAGAACACCTACAATGAGCAGTTCTTC. The rearrangement joins TRBV2 to TRBJ2-1; no clear D. Between the trimmed V and J ends, which lost 1 base and 2 bases, there was a span of 9 bases. Germline CDR1 is SNHLY and CDR2 is FYNNEI. This CDR3 is 15 amino acids long.